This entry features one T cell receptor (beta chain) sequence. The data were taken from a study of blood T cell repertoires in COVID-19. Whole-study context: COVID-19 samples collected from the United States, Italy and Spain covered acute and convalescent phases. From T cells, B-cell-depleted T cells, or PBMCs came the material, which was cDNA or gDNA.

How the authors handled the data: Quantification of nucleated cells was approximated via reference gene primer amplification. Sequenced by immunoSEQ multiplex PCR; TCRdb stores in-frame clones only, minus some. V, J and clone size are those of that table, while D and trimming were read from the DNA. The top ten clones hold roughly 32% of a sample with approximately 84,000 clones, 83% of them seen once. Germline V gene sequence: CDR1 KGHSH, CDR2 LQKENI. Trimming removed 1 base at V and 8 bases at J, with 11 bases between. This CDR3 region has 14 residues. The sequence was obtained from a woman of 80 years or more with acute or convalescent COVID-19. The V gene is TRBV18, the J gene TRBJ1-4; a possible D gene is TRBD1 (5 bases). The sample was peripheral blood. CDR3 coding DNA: TGTGCCAGCTCACCACAGGGGAGGGAAGAAAAACTGTTTTTT. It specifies CASSPQGREEKLFF.